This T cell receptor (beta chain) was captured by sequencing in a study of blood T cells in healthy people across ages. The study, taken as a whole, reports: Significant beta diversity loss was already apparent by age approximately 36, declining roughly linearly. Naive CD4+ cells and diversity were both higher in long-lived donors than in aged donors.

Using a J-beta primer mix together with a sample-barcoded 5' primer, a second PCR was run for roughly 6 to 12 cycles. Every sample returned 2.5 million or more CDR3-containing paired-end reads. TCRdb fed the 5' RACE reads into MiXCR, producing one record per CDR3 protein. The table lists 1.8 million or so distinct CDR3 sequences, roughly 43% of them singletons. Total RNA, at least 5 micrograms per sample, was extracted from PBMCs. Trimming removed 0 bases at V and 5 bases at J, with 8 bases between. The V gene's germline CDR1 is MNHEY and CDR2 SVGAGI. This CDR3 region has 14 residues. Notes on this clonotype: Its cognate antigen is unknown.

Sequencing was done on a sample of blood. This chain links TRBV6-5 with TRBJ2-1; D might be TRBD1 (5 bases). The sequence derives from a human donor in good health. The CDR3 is CASSYSQGHNEQFF. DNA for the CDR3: TGTGCCAGCAGTTACTCGCAGGGCCACAATGAGCAGTTCTTC.